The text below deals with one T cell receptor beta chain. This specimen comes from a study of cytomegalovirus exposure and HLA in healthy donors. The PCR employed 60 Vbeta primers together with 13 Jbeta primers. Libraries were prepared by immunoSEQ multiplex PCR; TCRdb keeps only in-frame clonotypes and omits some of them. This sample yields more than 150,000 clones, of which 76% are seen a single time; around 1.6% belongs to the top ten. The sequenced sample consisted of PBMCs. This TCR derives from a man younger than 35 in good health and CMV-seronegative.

The CDR3 loop is CASSPVRGTYNEQFF. Here the CDR3 DNA reads TGTGCCAGCTCTCCCGTCAGGGGTACCTACAATGAGCAGTTCTTC. This chain uses TRBV18 with TRBJ2-1, with D possibly matching TRBD1 (6 bases). CDR1 is KGHSH, CDR2 LQKENI, per germline. The CDR3 contains 15 residues. V lost 6 bases, J lost 2 bases, and 14 bases lay in between.